This TCR beta chain was identified during a study of blood T cells in healthy people across ages. Findings and caveats of the study: Among T cells, TCR beta diversity per million cells dropped roughly linearly as age rose.

No fewer than 7 million PBMCs went into each sample. CDR3 length: 16 residues. The V end was cut by 4 bases, the J end by 0 bases, with 15 bases between. Through a sample-barcoded 5' primer and a J-beta primer mix, a second PCR was run for roughly 7 to 11 cycles. Each cDNA molecule was tagged by a template-switch adaptor with 12 random nucleotides. TCRdb itself ran the 5' RACE reads through MiXCR, one entry per CDR3 protein. The data show about 780,000 distinct CDR3 sequences, 35% to 50% seen once. Worth noting for this clonotype: The antigen remains undetermined.

This TCR derives from a man older than 75 in good health. Sample: blood. The genes are TRBV12-3 or TRBV12-4 and TRBJ2-5; D unresolved. CDR3 coding DNA: TGTGCCAGCAGTTCCCGACGGACCGTGTACCAAGAGACCCAGTACTTC. This encodes CASSSRRTVYQETQYF.